Below are 5 T cell receptor beta chains sequenced from a single sample in a study of blood T cell repertoires in COVID-19. Assay: immunoSEQ multiplex PCR; the TCRdb copy retains only in-frame clones and omits some. The sample includes just under 250,000 clones, about 89% of them seen just once. The specimen was PBMCs or T cells enriched from blood (not recorded which). The receptors stem from a woman in her 30s who had recovered from COVID-19.

The chain employs TRBV28 and TRBJ2-7; 10 bases map to TRBD1. This CDR3 spans 12 amino acids. The J segment lost 5 bases and the V segment lost 5 bases, leaving 0 bases of the junction unmatched. Germline values: CDR1 MDHEN, CDR2 SYDVKM. As DNA, the CDR3 is TGTGCCAGCAGTGGACAGGGGGACGAGCAGTACTTC. It yields the protein CASSGQGDEQYF.

The V and J genes are TRBV6-5 and TRBJ2-1; weak D call: TRBD1 (6 bases). The CDR3 contains 15 residues. Trimming left V 2 bases short and J 4 bases short, with 12 bases between. Germline CDR1 MNHEY, CDR2 SVGAGI. Here the CDR3 DNA reads TGTGCCAGCAGTTACCCCAGAGACAGGTACAATGAGCAGTTCTTC. Amino acids: CASSYPRDRYNEQFF.

The J gene is TRBJ2-1, the V gene TRBV18; D is uncertain. The CDR3 is 13 residues long. The germline V gene encodes CDR1 KGHSH and CDR2 LQKENI. V was cut by 3 bases and J by 4 bases, with 7 bases left in between. The CDR3 DNA sequence: TGTGCCAGCTCACCGTCTGTTTACAATGAGCAGTTCTTC. Translating gives CASSPSVYNEQFF.

The chain links TRBV15 to TRBJ1-3, with TRBD1 matching over 8 bases. The V gene end was trimmed by 0 bases and the J gene end by 4 bases; junction bases not matched to a gene: 8. Germline V gives CDR1 LNHNV, CDR2 YYDKDF (reference sequence). The CDR3 loop spans 17 amino acids. In DNA form, the CDR3 reads TGTGCCACCAGCAGAGATAGAGACAGGGGCCCAGGAAACACCATATATTTT. Its translation: CATSRDRDRGPGNTIYF.

This rearrangement joins TRBV19 to TRBJ1-1; possibly TRBD1 for D (5 bases). CDR3 length: 14 amino acids. Germline loops: CDR1 LNHDA, CDR2 SQIVND (reference sequence). Trimming removed 1 base from V and 5 bases from J, with 11 bases in between. The CDR3 is CASSIGARVTEAFF. The CDR3 bases are TGTGCCAGTAGTATAGGGGCCAGGGTTACTGAAGCTTTCTTT.